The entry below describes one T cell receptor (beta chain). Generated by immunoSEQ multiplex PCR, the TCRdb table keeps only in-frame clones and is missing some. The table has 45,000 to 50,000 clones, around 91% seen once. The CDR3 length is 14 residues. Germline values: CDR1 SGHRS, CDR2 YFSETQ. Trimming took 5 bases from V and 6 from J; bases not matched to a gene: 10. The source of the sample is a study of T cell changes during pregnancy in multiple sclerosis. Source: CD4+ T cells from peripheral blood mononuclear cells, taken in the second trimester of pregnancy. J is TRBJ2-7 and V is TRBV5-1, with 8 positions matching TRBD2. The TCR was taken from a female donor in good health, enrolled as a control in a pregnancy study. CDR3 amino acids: CASRPTSGGSEQYF. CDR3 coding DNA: TGCGCCAGCAGACCCACTAGCGGAGGGAGCGAGCAGTACTTC. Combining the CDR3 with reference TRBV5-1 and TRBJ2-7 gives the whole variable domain KAGVTQTPRYLIKTRGQQVTLSCSPISGHRSVSWYQQTPGQGLQFLFEYFSETQRNKGNFPGRFSGRQFSNSRSEMNVSTLELGDSALYLCASRPTSGGSEQYFGPGTRLTVT.